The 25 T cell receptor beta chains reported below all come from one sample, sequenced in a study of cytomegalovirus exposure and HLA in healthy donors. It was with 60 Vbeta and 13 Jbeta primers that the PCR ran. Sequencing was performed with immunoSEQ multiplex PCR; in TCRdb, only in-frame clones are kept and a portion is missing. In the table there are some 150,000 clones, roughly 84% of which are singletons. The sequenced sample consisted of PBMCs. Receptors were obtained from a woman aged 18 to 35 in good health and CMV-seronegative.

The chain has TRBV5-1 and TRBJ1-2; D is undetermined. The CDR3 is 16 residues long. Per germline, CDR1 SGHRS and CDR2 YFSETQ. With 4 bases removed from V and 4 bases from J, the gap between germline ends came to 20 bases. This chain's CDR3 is CASSPGDLGLTYGYTF. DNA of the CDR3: TGCGCCAGCAGCCCCGGTGACCTAGGCCTAACCTATGGCTACACCTTC. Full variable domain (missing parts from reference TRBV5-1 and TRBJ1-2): KAGVTQTPRYLIKTRGQQVTLSCSPISGHRSVSWYQQTPGQGLQFLFEYFSETQRNKGNFPGRFSGRQFSNSRSEMNVSTLELGDSALYLCASSPGDLGLTYGYTFGSGTRLTVV.

The CDR3 coding sequence is TGTGCCAGTAGTGCACGATCCTTGACAGGGGGCGCGGTTCAGCCCCAGCATTTT. Translating gives CASSARSLTGGAVQPQHF. The chain joins TRBV19 to TRBJ1-5, with 10 positions matching TRBD1. With 5 bases clipped from V and 6 bases from J, the junction kept 16 bases outside the gene matches. Germline V gene sequence: CDR1 LNHDA, CDR2 SQIVND (reference sequence). The CDR3 runs 18 residues.

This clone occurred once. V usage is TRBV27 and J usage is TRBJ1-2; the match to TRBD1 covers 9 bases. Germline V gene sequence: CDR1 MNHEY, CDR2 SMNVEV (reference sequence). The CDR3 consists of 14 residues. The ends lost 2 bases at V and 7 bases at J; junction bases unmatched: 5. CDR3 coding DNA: TGTGCCAGCAGTTTAGGGACAGGGTCAAGTGGCTACACCTTC. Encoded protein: CASSLGTGSSGYTF.

The CDR3 DNA is TGTGCCAGCAGCCGCCCCGGGAGGGCCTACGAGCAGTACTTC. It translates to CASSRPGRAYEQYF. This chain uses TRBV6-5 with TRBJ2-7, with 8 bases that match TRBD2. Germline V gene sequence: CDR1 MNHEY, CDR2 SVGAGI. Losses at the gene ends were 6 bases for V and 2 bases for J; bases not matched to a gene: 6. The CDR3 length is 14 residues.

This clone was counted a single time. This CDR3 reads CASSMANTEAFF. In DNA, the CDR3 is TGTGCCAGCAGTATGGCGAACACTGAAGCTTTCTTT. V and J are TRBV6-1 and TRBJ1-1; D uncertain. CDR1 MNHNS and CDR2 SASEGT come from the germline V gene. The CDR3 has 12 residues. With 5 bases removed from V and 1 base from J, the gap between germline ends came to 5 bases.

For the CDR3, the DNA is TGTGCCAGCAGCCAGACATCTTCTGGGCCCCAGCATTTT. Translated: CASSQTSSGPQHF. This chain joins TRBV7-3 and TRBJ1-5; D gene uncertain. This CDR3 spans 13 amino acids. Germline V lookup: CDR1 SGHTA, CDR2 FQGTGA. Trimming stripped 5 bases from V and 9 bases from J, with 14 bases between.

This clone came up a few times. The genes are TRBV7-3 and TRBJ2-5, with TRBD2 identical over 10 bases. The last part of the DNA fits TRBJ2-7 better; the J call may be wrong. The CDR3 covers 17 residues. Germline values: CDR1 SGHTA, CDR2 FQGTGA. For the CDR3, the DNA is TGTGCCAGCAGCTTAACAGGCCTAGCGGGGGCCGACTACGAGCAGTACTTC. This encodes CASSLTGLAGADYEQYF.

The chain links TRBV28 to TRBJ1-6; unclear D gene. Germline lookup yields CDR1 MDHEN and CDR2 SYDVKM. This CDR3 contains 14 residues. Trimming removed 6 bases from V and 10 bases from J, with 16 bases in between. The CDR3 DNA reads TGTGCCAGCAGCCAGAACCCTTTTTGGTCACCCCTCCACTTT. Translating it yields CASSQNPFWSPLHF.

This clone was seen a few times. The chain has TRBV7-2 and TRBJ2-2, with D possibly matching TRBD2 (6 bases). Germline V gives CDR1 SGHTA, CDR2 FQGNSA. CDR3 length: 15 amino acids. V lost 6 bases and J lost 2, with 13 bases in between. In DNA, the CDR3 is TGTGCCAGCAGTCGCGGGACTCCCAACACCGGGGAGCTGTTTTTT. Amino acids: CASSRGTPNTGELFF.

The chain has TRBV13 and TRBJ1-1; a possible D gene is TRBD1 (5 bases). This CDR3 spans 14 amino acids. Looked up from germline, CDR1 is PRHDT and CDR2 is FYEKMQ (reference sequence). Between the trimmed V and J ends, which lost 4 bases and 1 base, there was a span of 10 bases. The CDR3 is CASSWGGRNTEAFF. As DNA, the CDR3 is TGTGCCAGCAGCTGGGGGGGTAGGAACACTGAAGCTTTCTTT.

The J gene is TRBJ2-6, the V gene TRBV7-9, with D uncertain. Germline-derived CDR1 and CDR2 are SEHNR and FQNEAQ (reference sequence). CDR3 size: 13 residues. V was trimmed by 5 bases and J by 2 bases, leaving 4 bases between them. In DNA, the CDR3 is TGTGCCAGCAGCGAGGCTGGGGCCAACGTCCTGACTTTC. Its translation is CASSEAGANVLTF.

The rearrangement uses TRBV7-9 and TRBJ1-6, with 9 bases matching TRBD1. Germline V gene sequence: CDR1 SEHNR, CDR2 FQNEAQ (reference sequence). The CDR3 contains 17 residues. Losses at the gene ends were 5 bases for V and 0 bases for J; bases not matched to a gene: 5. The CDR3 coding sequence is TGTGCCAGCAGCGTCGACAGGGGGAGCTCCTATAATTCACCCCTCCACTTT. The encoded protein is CASSVDRGSSYNSPLHF.

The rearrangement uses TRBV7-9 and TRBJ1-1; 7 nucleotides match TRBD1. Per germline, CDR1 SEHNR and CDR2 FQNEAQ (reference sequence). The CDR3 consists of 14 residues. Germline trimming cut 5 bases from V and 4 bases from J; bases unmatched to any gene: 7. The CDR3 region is CASSQGVWGTEAFF. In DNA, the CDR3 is TGTGCCAGCAGCCAGGGGGTATGGGGCACTGAAGCTTTCTTT.

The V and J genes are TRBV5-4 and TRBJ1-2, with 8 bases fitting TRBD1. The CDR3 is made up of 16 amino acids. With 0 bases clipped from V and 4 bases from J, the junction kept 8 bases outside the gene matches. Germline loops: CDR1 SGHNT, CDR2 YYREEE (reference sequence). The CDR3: CASSLASTGGGYGYTF. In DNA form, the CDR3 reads TGTGCCAGCAGCTTGGCCTCAACAGGGGGAGGCTATGGCTACACCTTC.

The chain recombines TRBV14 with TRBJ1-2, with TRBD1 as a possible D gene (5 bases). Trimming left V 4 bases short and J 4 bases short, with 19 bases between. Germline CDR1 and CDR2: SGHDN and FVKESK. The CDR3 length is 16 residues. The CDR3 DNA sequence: TGTGCCAGCAGCCCTCATTCAGGGTTCAGCTCCTATGGCTACACCTTC. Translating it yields CASSPHSGFSSYGYTF.

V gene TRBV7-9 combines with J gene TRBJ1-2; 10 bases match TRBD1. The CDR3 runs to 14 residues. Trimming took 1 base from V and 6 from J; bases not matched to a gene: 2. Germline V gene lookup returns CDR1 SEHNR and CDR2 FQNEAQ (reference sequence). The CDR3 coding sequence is TGTGCCAGCAGCTTAGAGGGACAGGGGAATGGCTACACCTTC. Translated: CASSLEGQGNGYTF.

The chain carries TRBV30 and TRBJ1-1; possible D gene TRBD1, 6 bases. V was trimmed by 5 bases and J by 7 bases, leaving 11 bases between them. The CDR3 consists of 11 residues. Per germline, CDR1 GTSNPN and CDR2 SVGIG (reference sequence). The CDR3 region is CAWWDTFEAFF. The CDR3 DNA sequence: TGTGCCTGGTGGGACACATTTGAAGCTTTCTTT.

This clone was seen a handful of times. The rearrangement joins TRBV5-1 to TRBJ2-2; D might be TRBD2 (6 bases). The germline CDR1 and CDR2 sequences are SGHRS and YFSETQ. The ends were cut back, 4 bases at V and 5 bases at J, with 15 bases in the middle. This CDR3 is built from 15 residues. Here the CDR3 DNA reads TGCGCCAGCAGCGCCCGCACTAGCTTTACCGGGGAGCTGTTTTTT. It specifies CASSARTSFTGELFF.

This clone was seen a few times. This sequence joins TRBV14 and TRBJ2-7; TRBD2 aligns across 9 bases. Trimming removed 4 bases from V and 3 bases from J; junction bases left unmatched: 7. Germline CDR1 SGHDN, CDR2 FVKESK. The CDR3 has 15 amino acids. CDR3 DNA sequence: TGTGCCAGCAGCCGAGCGGGGGGACTGCTCTACGAGCAGTACTTC. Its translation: CASSRAGGLLYEQYF.

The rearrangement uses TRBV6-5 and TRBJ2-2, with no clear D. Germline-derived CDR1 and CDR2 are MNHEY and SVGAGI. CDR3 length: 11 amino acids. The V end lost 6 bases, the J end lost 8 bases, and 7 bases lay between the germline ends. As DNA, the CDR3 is TGTGCCAGCAGCCGACTTGGGGAGCTGTTTTTT. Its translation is CASSRLGELFF.

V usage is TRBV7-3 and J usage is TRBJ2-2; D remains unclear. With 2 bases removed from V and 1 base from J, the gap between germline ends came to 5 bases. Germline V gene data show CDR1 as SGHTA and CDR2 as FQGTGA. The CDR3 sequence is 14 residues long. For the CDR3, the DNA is TGTGCCAGCAGCTTACTGCGGAACACCGGGGAGCTGTTTTTT. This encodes CASSLLRNTGELFF.

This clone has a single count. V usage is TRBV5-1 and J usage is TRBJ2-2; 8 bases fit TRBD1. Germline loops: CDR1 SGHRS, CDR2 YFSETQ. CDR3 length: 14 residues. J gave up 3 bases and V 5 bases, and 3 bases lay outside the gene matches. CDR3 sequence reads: CASSSTGDTGELFF. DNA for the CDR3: TGCGCCAGCAGTTCGACAGGGGACACCGGGGAGCTGTTTTTT.

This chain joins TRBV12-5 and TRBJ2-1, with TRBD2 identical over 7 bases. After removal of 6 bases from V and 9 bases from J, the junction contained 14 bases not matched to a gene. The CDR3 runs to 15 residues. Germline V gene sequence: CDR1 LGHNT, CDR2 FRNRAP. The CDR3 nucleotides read TGTGCTAGTGGGCTCGGTGGTTCTAGCGGATTTGAGCAGTTCTTC. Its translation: CASGLGGSSGFEQFF.

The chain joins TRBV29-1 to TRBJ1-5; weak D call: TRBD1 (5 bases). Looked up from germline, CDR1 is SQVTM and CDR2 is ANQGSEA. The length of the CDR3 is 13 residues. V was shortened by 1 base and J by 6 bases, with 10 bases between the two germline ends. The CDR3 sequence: CSVEAQAGQPQHF. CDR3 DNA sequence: TGCAGCGTTGAAGCACAGGCTGGTCAGCCCCAGCATTTT.

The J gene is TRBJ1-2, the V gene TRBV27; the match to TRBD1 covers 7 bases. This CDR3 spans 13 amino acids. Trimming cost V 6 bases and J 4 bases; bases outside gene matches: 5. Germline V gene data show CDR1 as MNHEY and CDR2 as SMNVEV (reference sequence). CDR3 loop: CASSLTGFYGYTF. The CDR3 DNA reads TGTGCCAGCAGCCTGACAGGGTTCTATGGCTACACCTTC.